Judged by abundance, the clone carrying this T cell receptor (beta chain) is medium-sized (0.01 to 0.1%). Its matching antigen is unknown. The data were obtained in a study of memory CD4+ T cells and cytomegalovirus serostatus. Findings of the study overall: Median bootstrapped AUC for CMV status was approximately 0.95 originally, about 0.9 US-trained.

V shed 3 bases and J 4 bases; nucleotides not matched to a gene: 4. The CDR3 runs to 14 residues. Per germline, CDR1 KGHSH and CDR2 LQKENI. Single viable CD3+CD4+CD8-CD45RO+ cells were sorted as the memory CD4+ T cells. Total CD4+ T cells were enriched by CD4 positive selection. Profiling relied on immunoSEQ multiplex PCR, and the TCRdb table lists in-frame clones only, not all of them. The table lists 70,000 to 90,000 clones, roughly 78% of them singletons. This TCR was recovered from an adult in good health and CMV-seropositive. This rearrangement joins TRBV18 to TRBJ1-2, with 8 bases fitting TRBD1. Sequenced: memory CD4+ T cells from blood. CDR3 DNA: TGTGCCAGCTCACCCACAGGGGGGATCTATGGCTACACCTTC. Encoded protein: CASSPTGGIYGYTF.